The 14 T cell receptor beta chains given below trace back to one sample, sequenced in a study of blood T cell repertoires in COVID-19. Some clones are missing from TCRdb's copy, which holds only in-frame ones; the method was immunoSEQ multiplex PCR. The sample consists of some 33,000 clones, about nine tenths of them appearing once. The sample was peripheral blood. The source of these receptors is a man between 60 and 75 years old with acute or convalescent COVID-19.

The chain couples TRBV18 to TRBJ1-3, with a weak D call TRBD1 (5 bases). Germline CDR1 and CDR2: KGHSH and LQKENI. V was cut by 7 bases and J by 4 bases, with 11 bases left in between. This CDR3 has 13 residues. The CDR3 sequence is CASFRGRGNTIYF. In DNA form, the CDR3 reads TGTGCCAGCTTTAGGGGAAGAGGAAACACCATATATTTT.

This clone was seen a few times. The V and J genes are TRBV4-1 and TRBJ2-1; D is unresolved. The CDR3 is 14 residues long. V was cut by 0 bases and J by 3 bases, with 6 bases left in between. CDR1 is MGHRA and CDR2 is YSYEKL in the germline V gene. Here the CDR3 reads CASSQDHVYNEQFF. As DNA, the CDR3 is TGCGCCAGCAGCCAAGATCATGTCTACAATGAGCAGTTCTTC.

The rearrangement joins TRBV4-1 to TRBJ2-7; 7 nucleotides agree with TRBD2. Germline V lookup: CDR1 MGHRA, CDR2 YSYEKL. The trim removed 5 bases at V and 5 bases at J, leaving 27 bases unmatched. The CDR3 sequence is 20 residues long. The DNA of the CDR3 is TGCGCCAGCAGCAGGTTCGGGACGACCTTTCGGCGGGAGAGAGGGAACGAGCAGTACTTC. Protein: CASSRFGTTFRRERGNEQYF.

The rearrangement joins TRBV7-8 to TRBJ1-2; no firm D call. Germline V gives CDR1 SGHVS, CDR2 FQNEAQ. Trimming took 6 bases from V and 8 from J, leaving 16 bases between them. This CDR3 has 13 residues. CDR3 region: CASSWAPAWGYTF. In DNA form, the CDR3 reads TGTGCCAGCAGTTGGGCCCCGGCGTGGGGCTACACCTTC.

The chain employs TRBV6-2 or TRBV6-3 and TRBJ2-3, with 9 bases aligning to TRBD1. This CDR3 region has 16 residues. CDR1 and CDR2 from the germline V gene are MNHEY and SVGEGT. Germline trimming cut 5 bases from V and 0 bases from J; bases unmatched to any gene: 6. This CDR3 reads CASSNAGTGSTDTQYF. For the CDR3, the DNA is TGTGCCAGCAGTAATGCCGGGACAGGGAGCACAGATACGCAGTATTTT.

The gene calls are TRBV5-6 and TRBJ2-5; 7 bases align to TRBD2. Germline-derived CDR1 and CDR2 are SGHDT and YYEEEE. The V and J ends lost 4 bases and 3 bases, in that order; junction bases with no gene match: 6. The CDR3 has 14 amino acids. CDR3 amino acids: CASSPRDYKETQYF. CDR3 in DNA: TGTGCCAGCAGCCCCCGGGACTACAAAGAGACCCAGTACTTC.

The rearrangement uses TRBV18 and TRBJ2-7; 9 nucleotides align to TRBD2. In germline, CDR1 is KGHSH, CDR2 LQKENI. The trim removed 3 bases at V and 5 bases at J, leaving 8 bases unmatched. This CDR3 has 15 amino acids. The DNA of the CDR3 is TGTGCCAGCTCACCTTCTCGCGGGAGGGGGGACGAGCAGTACTTC. Protein product: CASSPSRGRGDEQYF.

The chain has TRBV11-3 and TRBJ2-3; TRBD2 is a possible D gene (6 bases). The V gene's germline CDR1 is SGHNT and CDR2 YENEEA. The V gene lost 5 bases and the J gene lost 2 bases, with 17 bases spanning the gap. The CDR3 loop spans 16 amino acids. CDR3 DNA sequence: TGTGCCAGCAGCCTCCGCTCGGGACTGACCACAGATACGCAGTATTTT. It yields the protein CASSLRSGLTTDTQYF.

The chain links TRBV28 to TRBJ2-1, with D possibly matching TRBD2 (6 bases). Germline V gives CDR1 MDHEN, CDR2 SYDVKM. CDR3 size: 13 residues. V shed 6 bases and J shed 8 bases, with 14 bases lying between them. The CDR3 coding sequence is TGTGCCAGCAGCCTGGGGGGTGGTGATGAGCAGTTCTTC. Translating it yields CASSLGGGDEQFF.

The V gene is TRBV28, the J gene TRBJ1-5; D is undetermined. The CDR3 length is 14 residues. Per the germline V gene, CDR1 is MDHEN and CDR2 is SYDVKM. The V end lost 5 bases, the J end lost 2 bases, and 10 bases lay between the germline ends. The CDR3 region has the DNA TGTGCCAGCAGTCGGTACACAGGCAATCAGCCCCAGCATTTT. Its translation: CASSRYTGNQPQHF.

The rearrangement links TRBV2 to TRBJ2-1, with D uncertain. V was cut by 8 bases and J by 0 bases, with 8 bases left in between. The CDR3 runs 13 residues. From germline, CDR1 is SNHLY and CDR2 FYNNEI. This CDR3 reads CASHRSSYNEQFF. The DNA of the CDR3 is TGTGCCAGCCACCGGAGCTCCTACAATGAGCAGTTCTTC.

The CDR3 DNA reads TGTGCCAGCAGCCTCGACAGGAACACTGAAGCTTTCTTT. Translation gives CASSLDRNTEAFF. This sequence joins TRBV3-1 (or the pseudogene TRBV3-2) and TRBJ1-1; TRBD1 is a possible D gene (5 bases). The germline gives CDR1 LGHDT, CDR2 YNNKEL (reference sequence). The V gene lost 4 bases and the J gene lost 1 base, with 7 bases spanning the gap. This CDR3 spans 13 amino acids.

This chain connects TRBV3-1 (or the pseudogene TRBV3-2) to TRBJ2-3, with 15 positions matching TRBD2. V shed 1 base, J shed 1 base, and the junction held 12 bases outside the gene matches. CDR3 length equals 21 residues. Per the germline V gene, CDR1 is LGHDT and CDR2 is YNNKEL (reference sequence). The DNA for the CDR3 is TGTGCCAGCAGCCAAGCCCTGGGGGGGACTAGCGGGAGGTGGGGCACAGATACGCAGTATTTT. Its protein is CASSQALGGTSGRWGTDTQYF.

This clone was detected once. V gene TRBV9 combines with J gene TRBJ2-3; TRBD1 is a possible D gene (6 bases). Per germline, CDR1 SGDLS and CDR2 YYNGEE. The CDR3 extends over 13 amino acids. Trimming left V 2 bases short and J 4 bases short, with 8 bases between. CDR3 DNA: TGTGCCAGCAGCGTGGGGGCCCCAGATACGCAGTATTTT. This codes for CASSVGAPDTQYF.